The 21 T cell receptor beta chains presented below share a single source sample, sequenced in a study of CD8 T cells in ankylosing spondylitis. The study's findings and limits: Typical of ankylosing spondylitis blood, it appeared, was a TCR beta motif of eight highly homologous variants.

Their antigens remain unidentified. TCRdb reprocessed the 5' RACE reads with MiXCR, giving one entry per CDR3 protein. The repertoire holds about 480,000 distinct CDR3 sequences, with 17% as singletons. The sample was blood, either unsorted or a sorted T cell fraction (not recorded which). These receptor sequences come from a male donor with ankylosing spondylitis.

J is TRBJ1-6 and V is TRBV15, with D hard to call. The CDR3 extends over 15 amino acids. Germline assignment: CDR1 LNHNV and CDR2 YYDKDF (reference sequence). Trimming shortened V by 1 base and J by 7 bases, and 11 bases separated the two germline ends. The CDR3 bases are TGTGCCACCAGCAGAGGCACAGCTTCGAATTCACCCCTCCACTTT. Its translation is CATSRGTASNSPLHF. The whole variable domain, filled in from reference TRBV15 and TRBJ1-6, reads DAMVIQNPRYQVTQFGKPVTLSCSQTLNHNVMYWYQQKSSQAPKLLFHYYDKDFNNEADTPDNFQSRRPNTSFCFLDIRSPGLGDTAMYLCATSRGTASNSPLHFGNGTRLTVT.

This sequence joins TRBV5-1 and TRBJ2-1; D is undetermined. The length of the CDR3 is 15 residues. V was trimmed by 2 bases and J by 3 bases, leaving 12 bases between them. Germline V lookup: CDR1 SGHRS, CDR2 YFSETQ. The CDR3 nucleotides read TGCGCCAGCAGCTTTTCCAAGGAATTCTACAATGAGCAGTTCTTC. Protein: CASSFSKEFYNEQFF.

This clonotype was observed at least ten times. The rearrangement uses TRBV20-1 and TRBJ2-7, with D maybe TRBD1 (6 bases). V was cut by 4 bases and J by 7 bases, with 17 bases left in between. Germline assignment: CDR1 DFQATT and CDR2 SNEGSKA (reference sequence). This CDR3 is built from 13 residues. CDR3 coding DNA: TGCAGTGCTAATCCGACGACAGGTACTGAGCAGTACTTC. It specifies CSANPTTGTEQYF.

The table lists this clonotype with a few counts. The CDR3 sequence is CASSRTGGDNYGYTF. The CDR3 nucleotides are TGTGCCAGCAGCCGGACAGGGGGCGATAACTATGGCTACACCTTC. This sequence joins TRBV7-9 and TRBJ1-2, with 11 bases that match TRBD1. Germline V gives CDR1 SEHNR, CDR2 FQNEAQ (reference sequence). J was trimmed by 1 base and V by 5 bases; bases with no gene match: 3. The CDR3 sequence is 15 residues long.

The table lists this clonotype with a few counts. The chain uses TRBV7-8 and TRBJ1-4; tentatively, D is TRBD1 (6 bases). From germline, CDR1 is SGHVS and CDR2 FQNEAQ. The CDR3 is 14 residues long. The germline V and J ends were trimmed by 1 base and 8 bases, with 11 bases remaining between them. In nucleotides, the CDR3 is TGTGCCAGCAGCTTAGGGGCAGGGGTCGAAAAACTGTTTTTT. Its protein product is CASSLGAGVEKLFF. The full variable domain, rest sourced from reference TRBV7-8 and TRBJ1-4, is GAGVSQSPRYKVAKRGQDVALRCDPISGHVSLFWYQQALGQGPEFLTYFQNEAQLDKSGLPSDRFFAERPEGSVSTLKIQRTQQEDSAVYLCASSLGAGVEKLFFGSGTQLSVL.

The chain's CDR3 is CASSYTGGRSYEQYF. CDR3 nucleotides: TGTGCCAGCAGTTACACAGGGGGCAGGTCCTACGAGCAGTACTTC. The V call is TRBV12-3 or TRBV12-4, the J call TRBJ2-7, with 9 bases matching TRBD1. After removal of 4 bases from V and 1 base from J, the junction contained 5 bases not matched to a gene. CDR3 length: 15 residues.

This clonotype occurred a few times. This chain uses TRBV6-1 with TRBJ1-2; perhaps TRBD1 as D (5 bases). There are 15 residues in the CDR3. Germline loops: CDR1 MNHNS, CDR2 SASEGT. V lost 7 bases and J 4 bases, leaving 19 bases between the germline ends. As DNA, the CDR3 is TGTGCCAGCACCAAAGGCCGGGGCGGGTCCTATGGCTACACCTTC. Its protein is CASTKGRGGSYGYTF.

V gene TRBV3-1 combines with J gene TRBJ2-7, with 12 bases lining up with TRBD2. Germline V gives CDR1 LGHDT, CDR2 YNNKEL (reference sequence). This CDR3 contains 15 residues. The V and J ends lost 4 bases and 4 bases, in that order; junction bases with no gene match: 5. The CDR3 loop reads CASSLRTSGNYEQYF. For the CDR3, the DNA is TGTGCCAGCAGCCTCCGGACTAGCGGGAATTACGAGCAGTACTTC.

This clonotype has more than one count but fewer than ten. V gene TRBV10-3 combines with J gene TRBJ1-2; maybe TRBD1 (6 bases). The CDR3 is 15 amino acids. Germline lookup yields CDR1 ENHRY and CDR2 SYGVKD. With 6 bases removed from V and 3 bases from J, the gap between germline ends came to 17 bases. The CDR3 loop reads CAISSGTTGDYGYTF. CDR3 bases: TGTGCCATCAGCTCCGGGACAACTGGGGACTATGGCTACACCTTC.

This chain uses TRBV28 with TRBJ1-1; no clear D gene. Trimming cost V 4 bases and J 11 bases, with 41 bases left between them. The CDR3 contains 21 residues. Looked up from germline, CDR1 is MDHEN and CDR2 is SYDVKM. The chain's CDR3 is CASSSQVSFGLVGVGSLWAFF. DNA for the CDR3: TGTGCCAGCAGTTCCCAGGTTTCTTTCGGACTAGTTGGGGTCGGCAGCCTGTGGGCTTTCTTT.

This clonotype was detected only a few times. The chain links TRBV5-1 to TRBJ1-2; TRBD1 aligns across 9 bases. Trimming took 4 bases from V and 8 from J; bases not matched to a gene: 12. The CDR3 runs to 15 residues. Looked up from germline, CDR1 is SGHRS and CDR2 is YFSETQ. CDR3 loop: CASSSQAGTGKGYTF. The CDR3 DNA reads TGCGCCAGCAGCAGCCAAGCCGGGACAGGGAAGGGCTACACCTTC.

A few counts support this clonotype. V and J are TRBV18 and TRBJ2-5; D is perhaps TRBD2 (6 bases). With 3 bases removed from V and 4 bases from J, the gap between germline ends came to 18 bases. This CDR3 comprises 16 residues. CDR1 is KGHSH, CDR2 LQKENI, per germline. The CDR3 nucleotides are TGTGCCAGCTCACCGCCGAGGAGGGGTGATGGAGAGACCCAGTACTTC. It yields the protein CASSPPRRGDGETQYF.

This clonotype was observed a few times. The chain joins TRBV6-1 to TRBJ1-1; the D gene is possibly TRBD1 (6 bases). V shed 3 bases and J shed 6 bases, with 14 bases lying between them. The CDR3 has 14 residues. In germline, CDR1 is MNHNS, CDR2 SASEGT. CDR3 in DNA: TGTGCCAGCAGTGACCTACGACAGGCGGCTGAAGCTTTCTTT. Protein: CASSDLRQAAEAFF.

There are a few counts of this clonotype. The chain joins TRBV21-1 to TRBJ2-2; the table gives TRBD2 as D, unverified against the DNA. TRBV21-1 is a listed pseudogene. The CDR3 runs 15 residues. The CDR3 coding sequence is TGTGCCAGCAGCAAATTTCCTAGCCGAAGCGGGGAGCTGTTTTTT. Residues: CASSKFPSRSGELFF.

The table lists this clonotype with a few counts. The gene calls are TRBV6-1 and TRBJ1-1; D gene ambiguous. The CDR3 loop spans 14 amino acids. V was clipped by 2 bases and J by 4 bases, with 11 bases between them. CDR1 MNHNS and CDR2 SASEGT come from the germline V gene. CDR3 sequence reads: CASSELWEGTEAFF. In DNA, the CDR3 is TGTGCCAGCAGTGAACTCTGGGAGGGCACTGAAGCTTTCTTT.

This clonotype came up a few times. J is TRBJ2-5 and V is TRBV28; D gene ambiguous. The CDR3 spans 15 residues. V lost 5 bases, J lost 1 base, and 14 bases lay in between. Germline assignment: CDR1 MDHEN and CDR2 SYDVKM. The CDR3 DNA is TGTGCCAGCAGTCTCTCCTTTTCTTCCCAAGAGACCCAGTACTTC. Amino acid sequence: CASSLSFSSQETQYF.

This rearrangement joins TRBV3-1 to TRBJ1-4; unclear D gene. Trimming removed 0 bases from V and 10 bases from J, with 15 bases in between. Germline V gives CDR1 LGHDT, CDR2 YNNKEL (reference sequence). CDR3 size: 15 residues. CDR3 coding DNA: TGTGCCAGCAGCCAAGATAATGCACCGGAGGGAAAACTGTTTTTT. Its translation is CASSQDNAPEGKLFF.

The CDR3 is CSARKGQANTEAFF. CDR3 nucleotide sequence: TGCAGTGCTAGGAAGGGACAAGCGAACACTGAAGCTTTCTTT. The chain carries TRBV20-1 and TRBJ1-1, with D maybe TRBD1 (6 bases). This CDR3 spans 14 amino acids. The V gene lost 3 bases and the J gene lost 1 base, with 12 bases spanning the gap. Germline V gene data show CDR1 as DFQATT and CDR2 as SNEGSKA (reference sequence).

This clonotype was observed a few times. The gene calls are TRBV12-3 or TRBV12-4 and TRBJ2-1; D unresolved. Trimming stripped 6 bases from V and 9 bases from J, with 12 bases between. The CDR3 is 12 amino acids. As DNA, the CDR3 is TGTGCCAGCAGCCGCCCGAGGACTGAGCAGTTCTTC. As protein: CASSRPRTEQFF.

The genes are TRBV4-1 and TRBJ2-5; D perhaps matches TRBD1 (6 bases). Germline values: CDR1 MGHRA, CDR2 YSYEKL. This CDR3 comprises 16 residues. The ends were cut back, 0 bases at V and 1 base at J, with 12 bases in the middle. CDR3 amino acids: CASSQDRTRGQETQYF. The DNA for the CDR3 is TGCGCCAGCAGCCAAGATAGGACCAGGGGCCAAGAGACCCAGTACTTC.

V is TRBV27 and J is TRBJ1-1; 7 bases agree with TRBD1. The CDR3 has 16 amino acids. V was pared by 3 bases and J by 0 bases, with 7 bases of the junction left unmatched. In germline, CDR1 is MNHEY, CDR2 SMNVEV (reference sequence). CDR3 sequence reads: CASSLLRDSMNTEAFF. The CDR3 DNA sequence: TGTGCCAGCAGTTTGCTCCGGGACAGCATGAACACTGAAGCTTTCTTT.